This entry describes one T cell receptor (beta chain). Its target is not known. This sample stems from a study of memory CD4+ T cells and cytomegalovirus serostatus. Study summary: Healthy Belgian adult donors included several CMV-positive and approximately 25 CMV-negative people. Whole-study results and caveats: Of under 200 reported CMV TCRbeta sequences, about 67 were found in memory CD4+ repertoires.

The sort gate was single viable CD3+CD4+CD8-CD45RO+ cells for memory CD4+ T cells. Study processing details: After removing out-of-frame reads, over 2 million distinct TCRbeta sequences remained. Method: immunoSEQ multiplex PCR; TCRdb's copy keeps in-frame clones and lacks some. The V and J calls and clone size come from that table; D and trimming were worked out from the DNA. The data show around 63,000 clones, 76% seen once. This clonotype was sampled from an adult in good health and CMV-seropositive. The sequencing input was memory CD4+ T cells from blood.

The CDR3 loop is CASSQGTSGGRGEQFF. The CDR3 region has the DNA TGTGCCAGCAGCCAGGGGACTAGCGGGGGGCGTGGTGAGCAGTTCTTC. This chain uses TRBV4-2 with TRBJ2-1; 15 nucleotides match TRBD2. V trimming: 3 bases; J trimming: 9 bases; junction bases outside the gene matches: 6. The CDR3 has 16 amino acids. Germline-derived CDR1 and CDR2 are LGHNA and YNFKEQ.